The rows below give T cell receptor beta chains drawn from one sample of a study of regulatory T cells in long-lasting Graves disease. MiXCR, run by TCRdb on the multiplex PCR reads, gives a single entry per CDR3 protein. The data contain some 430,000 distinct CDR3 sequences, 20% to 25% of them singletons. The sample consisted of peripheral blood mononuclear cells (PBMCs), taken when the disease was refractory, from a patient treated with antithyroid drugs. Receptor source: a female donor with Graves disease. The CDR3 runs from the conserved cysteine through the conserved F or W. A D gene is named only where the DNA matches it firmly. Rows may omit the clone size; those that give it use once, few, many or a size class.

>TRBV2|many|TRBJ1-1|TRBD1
CASSSDRLGMNTEAFF
TGTGCCAGCAGTTCGGACAGGCTTGGCATGAACACTGAAGCTTTCTTT
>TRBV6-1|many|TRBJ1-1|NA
CASRSSGNTEAFF
TGTGCCAGCAGATCATCGGGGAACACTGAAGCTTTCTTT
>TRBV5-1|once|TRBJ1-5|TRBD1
CASSLATGSNQPQHF
TGCGCCAGCAGCCTGGCGACAGGGAGCAATCAGCCCCAGCATTTT
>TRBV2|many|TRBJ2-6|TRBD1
CASSSWPGQGVSGANVLTF
TGTGCCAGCAGTTCATGGCCGGGACAGGGAGTCTCTGGGGCCAACGTCCTGACTTTC
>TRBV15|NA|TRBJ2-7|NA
CATSRDGSFEQYF
TGTGCCACCAGCAGAGATGGCAGTTTCGAGCAGTACTTC
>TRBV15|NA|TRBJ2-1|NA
CATSGLNSGAPEQFF
TGTGCCACCAGCGGATTGAATAGCGGTGCACCAGAGCAGTTCTTC
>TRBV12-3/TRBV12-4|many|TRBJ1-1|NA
CASSLSGGKNTEAFF
TGTGCCAGCAGTTTGTCTGGAGGAAAGAACACTGAAGCTTTCTTT
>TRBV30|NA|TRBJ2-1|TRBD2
CAWSRGGTYNEQFF
TGTGCCTGGAGTCGCGGGGGGACCTACAATGAGCAGTTCTTC
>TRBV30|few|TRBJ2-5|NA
CAWSAGAQETQYF
TGTGCCTGGAGTGCTGGGGCACAAGAGACCCAGTACTTC
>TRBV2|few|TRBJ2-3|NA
CASSEFRGSTDTQYF
TGTGCCAGCAGTGAATTTCGGGGCAGCACAGATACGCAGTATTTT
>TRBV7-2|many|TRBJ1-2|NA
CASKLYGRDYGYTF
TGTGCCAGCAAGTTATACGGGAGGGACTATGGCTACACCTTC
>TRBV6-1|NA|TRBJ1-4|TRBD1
CASSRGQGTSGEKLFF
TGTGCCAGCAGTCGCGGACAGGGAACCTCTGGTGAAAAACTGTTTTTT
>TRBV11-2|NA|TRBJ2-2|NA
CASSLVGQGHTGELFF
TGTGCCAGCAGCTTAGTTGGCCAGGGCCACACCGGGGAGCTGTTTTTT
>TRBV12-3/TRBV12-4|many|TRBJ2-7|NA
CASKGGLTYEQYF
TGTGCCAGCAAAGGGGGGCTCACCTACGAGCAGTACTTC
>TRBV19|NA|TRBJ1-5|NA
CASSRPGPYQPQHF
TGTGCCAGTAGTAGGCCGGGGCCCTATCAGCCCCAGCATTTT
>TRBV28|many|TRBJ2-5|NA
CASSLRQGRGRETQYF
TGTGCCAGCAGTTTACGGCAAGGCCGAGGGAGAGAGACCCAGTACTTC
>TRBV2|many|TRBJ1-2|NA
CASTSRYGYTF
TGTGCCAGCACGTCTCGCTATGGCTACACCTTC
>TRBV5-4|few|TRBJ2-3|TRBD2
CASTTSDFPSTDTQYF
TGTGCCAGCACAACTAGCGACTTCCCTAGCACAGATACGCAGTATTTT
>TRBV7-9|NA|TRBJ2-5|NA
CASNLGSGLQETQYF
TGTGCCAGCAACCTCGGTAGTGGGCTCCAAGAGACCCAGTACTTC
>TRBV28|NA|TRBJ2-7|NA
CASRRTLFSYEQYF
TGTGCCAGCCGGCGGACGTTATTTTCCTACGAGCAGTACTTC
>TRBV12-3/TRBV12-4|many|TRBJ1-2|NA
CASSAGAPSGYTF
TGTGCCAGCAGTGCCGGGGCCCCTAGTGGCTACACCTTC
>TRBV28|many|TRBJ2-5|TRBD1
CASSSRDRVETQYF
TGTGCCAGCAGTTCCCGGGACAGGGTAGAGACCCAGTACTTC
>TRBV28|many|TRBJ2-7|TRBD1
CASSLAGTGSEGEQYF
TGTGCCAGCAGCCTAGCCGGGACAGGGAGCGAAGGCGAGCAGTACTTC
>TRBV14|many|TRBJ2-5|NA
CASSQGRLGVEETQYF
TGTGCCAGCAGCCAAGGCCGGCTCGGGGTGGAAGAGACCCAGTACTTC
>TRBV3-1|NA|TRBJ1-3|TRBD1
CASSQGTGGNTIYF
TGTGCCAGCAGCCAAGGGACAGGGGGTAACACCATATATTTT
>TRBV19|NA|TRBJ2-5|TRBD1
CASSEQGWKETQYF
TGTGCCAGTAGTGAACAGGGGTGGAAAGAGACCCAGTACTTC
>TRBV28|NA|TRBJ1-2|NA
CASSFFFYLGQLPTNYGYTF
TGTGCCAGCAGTTTTTTTTTTTATTTAGGACAGCTCCCTACTAACTATGGCTACACCTTC